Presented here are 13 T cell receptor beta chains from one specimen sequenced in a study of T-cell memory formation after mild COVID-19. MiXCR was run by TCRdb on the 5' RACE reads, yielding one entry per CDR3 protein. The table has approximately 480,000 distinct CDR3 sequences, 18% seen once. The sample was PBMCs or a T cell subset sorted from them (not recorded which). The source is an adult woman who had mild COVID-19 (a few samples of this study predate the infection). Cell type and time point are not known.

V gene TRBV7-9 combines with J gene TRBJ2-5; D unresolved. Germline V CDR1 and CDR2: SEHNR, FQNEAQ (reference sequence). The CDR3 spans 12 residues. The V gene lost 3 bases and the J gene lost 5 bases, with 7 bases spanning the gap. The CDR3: CASSFSTETQYF. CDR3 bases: TGTGCCAGCAGCTTCAGTACGGAGACCCAGTACTTC.

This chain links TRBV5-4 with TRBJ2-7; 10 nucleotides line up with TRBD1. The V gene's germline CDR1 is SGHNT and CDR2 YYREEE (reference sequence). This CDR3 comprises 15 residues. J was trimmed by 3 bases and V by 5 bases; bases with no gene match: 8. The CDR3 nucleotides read TGTGCCAGCAGTAACAGACGGACAGGGGGCTACGAGCAGTACTTC. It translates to CASSNRRTGGYEQYF.

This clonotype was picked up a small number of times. As DNA, the CDR3 is TGTGCCAGCAGCCCTCGGCTGGCCAACGTCCTGACTTTC. This sequence encodes CASSPRLANVLTF. The chain combines TRBV7-3 with TRBJ2-6; no definite D call. From germline, CDR1 is SGHTA and CDR2 FQGTGA. The CDR3 has 13 amino acids. Trimming took off 5 bases at V and 6 bases at J, with 8 bases between the two ends. Full variable domain (outside the CDR3, taken from reference TRBV7-3 and TRBJ2-6): GAGVSQTPSNKVTEKGKYVELRCDPISGHTALYWYRQSLGQGPEFLIYFQGTGAADDSGLPNDRFFAVRPEGSVSTLKIQRTERGDSAVYLCASSPRLANVLTFGAGSRLTVL.

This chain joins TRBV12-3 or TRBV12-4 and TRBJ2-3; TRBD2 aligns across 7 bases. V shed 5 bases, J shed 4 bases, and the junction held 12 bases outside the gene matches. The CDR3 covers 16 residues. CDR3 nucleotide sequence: TGTGCCAGCAGTGGCCCTAGCGGCGGGATCGCAGATACGCAGTATTTT. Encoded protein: CASSGPSGGIADTQYF.

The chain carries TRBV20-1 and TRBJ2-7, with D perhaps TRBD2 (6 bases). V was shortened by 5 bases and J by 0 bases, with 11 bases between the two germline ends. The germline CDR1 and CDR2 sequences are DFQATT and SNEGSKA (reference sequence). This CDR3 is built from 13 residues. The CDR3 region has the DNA TGCAGTGCTCGGGACGGGAGCTCCTACGAGCAGTACTTC. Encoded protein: CSARDGSSYEQYF.

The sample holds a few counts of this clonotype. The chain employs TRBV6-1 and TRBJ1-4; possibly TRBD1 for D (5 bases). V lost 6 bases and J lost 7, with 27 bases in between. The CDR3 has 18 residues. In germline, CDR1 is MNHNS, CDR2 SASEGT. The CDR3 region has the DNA TGTGCCAGCAGGAAGCCGGGACGCGGTCTGGACGGGATTGAAAAACTGTTTTTT. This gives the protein CASRKPGRGLDGIEKLFF.

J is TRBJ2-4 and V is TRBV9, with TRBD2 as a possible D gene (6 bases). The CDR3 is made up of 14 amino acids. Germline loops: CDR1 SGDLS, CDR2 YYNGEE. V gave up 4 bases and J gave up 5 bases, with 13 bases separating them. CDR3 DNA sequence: TGTGCCAGCAGCCCACACGGGGGACAAAACATTCAGTACTTC. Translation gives CASSPHGGQNIQYF.

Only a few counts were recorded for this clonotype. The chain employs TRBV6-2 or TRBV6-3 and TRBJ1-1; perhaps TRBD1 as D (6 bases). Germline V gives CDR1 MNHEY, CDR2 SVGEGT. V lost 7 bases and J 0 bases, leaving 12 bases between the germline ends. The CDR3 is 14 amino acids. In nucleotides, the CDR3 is TGTGCCAGCACAAGGGGGTCTATGAACACTGAAGCTTTCTTT. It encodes CASTRGSMNTEAFF.

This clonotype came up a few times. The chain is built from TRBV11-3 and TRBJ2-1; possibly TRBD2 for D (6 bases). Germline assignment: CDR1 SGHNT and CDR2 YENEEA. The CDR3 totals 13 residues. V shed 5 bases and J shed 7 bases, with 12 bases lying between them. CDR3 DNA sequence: TGTGCCAGCAGCGGAACTAGCTCTAATGAGCAGTTCTTC. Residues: CASSGTSSNEQFF.

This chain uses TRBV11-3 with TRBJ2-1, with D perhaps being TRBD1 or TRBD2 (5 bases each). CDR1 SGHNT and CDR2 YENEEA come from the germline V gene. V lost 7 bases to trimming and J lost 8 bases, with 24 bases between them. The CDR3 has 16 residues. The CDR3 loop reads CASTANEGRMRDEQFF. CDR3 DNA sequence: TGTGCCAGCACCGCGAACGAGGGACGGATGAGGGATGAGCAGTTCTTC.

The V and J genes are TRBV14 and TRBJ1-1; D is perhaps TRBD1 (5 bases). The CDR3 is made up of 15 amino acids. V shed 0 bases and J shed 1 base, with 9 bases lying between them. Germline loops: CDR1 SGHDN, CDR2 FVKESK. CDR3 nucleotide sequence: TGTGCCAGCAGCCAAGAGACAGACAGGAACACTGAAGCTTTCTTT. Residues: CASSQETDRNTEAFF.

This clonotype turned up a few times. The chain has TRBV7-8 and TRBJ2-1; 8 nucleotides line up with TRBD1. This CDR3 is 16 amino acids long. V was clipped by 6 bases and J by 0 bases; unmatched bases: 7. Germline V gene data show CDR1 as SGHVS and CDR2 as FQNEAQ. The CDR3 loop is CASRDWTGSSYNEQFF. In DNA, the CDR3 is TGTGCCAGCAGAGATTGGACAGGGAGCTCCTACAATGAGCAGTTCTTC. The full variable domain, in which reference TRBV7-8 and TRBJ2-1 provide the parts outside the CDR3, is GAGVSQSPRYKVAKRGQDVALRCDPISGHVSLFWYQQALGQGPEFLTYFQNEAQLDKSGLPSDRFFAERPEGSVSTLKIQRTQQEDSAVYLCASRDWTGSSYNEQFFGPGTRLTVL.

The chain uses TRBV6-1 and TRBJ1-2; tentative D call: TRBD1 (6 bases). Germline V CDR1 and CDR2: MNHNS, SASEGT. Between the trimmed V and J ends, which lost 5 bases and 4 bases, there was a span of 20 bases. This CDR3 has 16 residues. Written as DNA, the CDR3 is TGTGCCAGCAGTCCTACTACTCCAGGGGTTACCTATGGCTACACCTTC. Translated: CASSPTTPGVTYGYTF.